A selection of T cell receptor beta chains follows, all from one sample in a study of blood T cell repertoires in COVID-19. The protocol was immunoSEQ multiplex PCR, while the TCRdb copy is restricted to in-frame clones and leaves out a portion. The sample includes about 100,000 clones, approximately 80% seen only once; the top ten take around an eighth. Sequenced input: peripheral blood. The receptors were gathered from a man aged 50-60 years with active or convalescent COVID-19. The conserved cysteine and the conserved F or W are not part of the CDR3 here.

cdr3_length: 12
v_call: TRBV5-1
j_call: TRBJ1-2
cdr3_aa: ASSDDRGAYGYT

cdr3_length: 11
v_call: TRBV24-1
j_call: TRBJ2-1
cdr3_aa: ATSDGSYNEQF

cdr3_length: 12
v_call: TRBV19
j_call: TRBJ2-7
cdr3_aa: ASSRLLYSYEQY

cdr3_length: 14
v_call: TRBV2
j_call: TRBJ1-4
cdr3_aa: ASSEIGTGVGEKLF

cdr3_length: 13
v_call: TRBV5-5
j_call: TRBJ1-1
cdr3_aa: ASSPGTDRFTEAF

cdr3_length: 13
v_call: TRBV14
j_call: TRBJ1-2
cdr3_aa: ASSQGRQGPHGYT

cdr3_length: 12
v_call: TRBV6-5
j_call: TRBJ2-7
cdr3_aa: AGRGAGHSYEQY

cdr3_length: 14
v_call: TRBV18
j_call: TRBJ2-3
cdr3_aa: ASSPGLAGRTDTQY

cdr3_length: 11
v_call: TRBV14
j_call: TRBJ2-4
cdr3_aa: ASSRSSKNIQY

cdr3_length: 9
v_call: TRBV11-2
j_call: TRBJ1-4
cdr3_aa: ASSSGEKLF

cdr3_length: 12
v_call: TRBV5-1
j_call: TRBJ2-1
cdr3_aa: ASSLANSYNEQF

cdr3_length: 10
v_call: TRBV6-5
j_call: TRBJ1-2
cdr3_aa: ASSLDRAGYT

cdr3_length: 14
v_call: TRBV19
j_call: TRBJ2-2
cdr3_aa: ASIDGQFGNTGELF

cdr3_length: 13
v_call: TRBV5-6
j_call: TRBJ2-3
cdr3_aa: ATLSLGEGADTQY

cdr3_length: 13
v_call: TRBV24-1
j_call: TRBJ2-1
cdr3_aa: ATSEASGKNNEQF

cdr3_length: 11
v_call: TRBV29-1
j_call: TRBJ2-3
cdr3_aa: SARTGRADTQY

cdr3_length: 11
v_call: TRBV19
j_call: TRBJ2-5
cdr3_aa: ASSETGQETQY

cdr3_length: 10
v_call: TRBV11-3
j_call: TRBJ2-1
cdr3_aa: ASSLPEIEQF

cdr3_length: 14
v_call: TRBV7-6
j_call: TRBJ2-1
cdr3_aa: ASSKASGRDHNEQF

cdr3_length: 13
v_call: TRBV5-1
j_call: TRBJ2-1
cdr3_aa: ASNDLAGGMDEQF

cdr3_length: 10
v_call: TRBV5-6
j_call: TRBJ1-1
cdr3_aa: ASSLDRTEAF

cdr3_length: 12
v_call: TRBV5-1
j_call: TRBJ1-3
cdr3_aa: ASSQGAQGNTIY

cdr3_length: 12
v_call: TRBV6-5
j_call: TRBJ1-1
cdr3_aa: ASSSPTGYTEAF

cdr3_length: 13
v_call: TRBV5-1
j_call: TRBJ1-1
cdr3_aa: ASSQNDGVRTEAF

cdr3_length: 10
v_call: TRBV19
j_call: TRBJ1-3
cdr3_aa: ASSRSGNTIY

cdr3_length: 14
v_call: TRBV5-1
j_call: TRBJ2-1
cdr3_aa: ASSPNLAGSDNEQF

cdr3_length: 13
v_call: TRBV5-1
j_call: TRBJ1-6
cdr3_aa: ASSLEGQGDSPLH

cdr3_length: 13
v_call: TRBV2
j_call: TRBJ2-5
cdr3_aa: ASTDRGLVQETQY

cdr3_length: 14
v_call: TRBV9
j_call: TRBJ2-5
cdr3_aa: ASSAHRDRGHETQY

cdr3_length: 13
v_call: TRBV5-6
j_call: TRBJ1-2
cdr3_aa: ASSLRQALGYGYT

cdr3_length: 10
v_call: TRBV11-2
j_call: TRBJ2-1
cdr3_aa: ASRTSPSEEF

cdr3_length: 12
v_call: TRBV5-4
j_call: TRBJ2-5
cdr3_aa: ASSLGLAGETQY

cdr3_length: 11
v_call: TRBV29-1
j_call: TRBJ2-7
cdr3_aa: SVRGLAGYEQY

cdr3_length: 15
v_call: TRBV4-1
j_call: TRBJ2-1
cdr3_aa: ASSRGPTGSSYNEQF

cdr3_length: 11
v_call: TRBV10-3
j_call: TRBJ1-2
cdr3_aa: AISGGQSYGYT

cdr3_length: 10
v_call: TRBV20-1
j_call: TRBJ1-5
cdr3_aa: SASSVNQPQH

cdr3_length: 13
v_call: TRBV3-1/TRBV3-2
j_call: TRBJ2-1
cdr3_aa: ASSHPQGGDNEQF

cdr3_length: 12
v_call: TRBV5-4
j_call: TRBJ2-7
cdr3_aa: ASSPGGRSYEQY

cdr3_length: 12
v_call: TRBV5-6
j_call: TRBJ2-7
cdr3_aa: ASSSRTGAYEQY

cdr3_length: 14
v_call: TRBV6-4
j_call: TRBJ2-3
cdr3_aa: ASSDSGGLSTDTQY

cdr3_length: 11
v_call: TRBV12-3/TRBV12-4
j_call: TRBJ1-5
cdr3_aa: ASSLAREQPQH

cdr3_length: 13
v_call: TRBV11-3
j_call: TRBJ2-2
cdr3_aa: ASSQMLGLAGELF

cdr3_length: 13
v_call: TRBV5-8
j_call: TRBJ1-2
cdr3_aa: ASSSKQGLNYGYT

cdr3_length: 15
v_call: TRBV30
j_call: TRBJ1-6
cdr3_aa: AWSFGTPNSYNSPLH

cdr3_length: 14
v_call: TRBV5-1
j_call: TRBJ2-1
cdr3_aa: ASSVSGTSSYNEQF

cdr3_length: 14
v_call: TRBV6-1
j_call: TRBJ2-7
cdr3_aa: ASSESQGVFPYEQY

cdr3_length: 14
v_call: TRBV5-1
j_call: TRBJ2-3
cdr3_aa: ASSLWDSSFADTQY

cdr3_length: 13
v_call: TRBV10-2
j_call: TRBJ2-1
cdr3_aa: ASSLLAGFNNEQF

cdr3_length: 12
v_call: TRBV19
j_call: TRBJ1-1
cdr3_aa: ASSIDTGGSEAF

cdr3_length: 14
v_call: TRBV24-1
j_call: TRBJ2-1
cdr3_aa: ATSDLAAPAYNEQF

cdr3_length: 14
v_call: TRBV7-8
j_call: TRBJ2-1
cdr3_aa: ASSWPRGVGYNEQF

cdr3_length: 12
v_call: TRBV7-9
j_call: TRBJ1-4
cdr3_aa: ASSSDRGTEKLF

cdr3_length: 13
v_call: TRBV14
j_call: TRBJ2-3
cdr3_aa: ASSPKQGATDTQY

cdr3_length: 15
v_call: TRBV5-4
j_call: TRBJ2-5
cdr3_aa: ASSSDVDRGRVETQY

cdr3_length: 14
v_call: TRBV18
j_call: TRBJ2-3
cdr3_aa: ASSPDRGYFTDTQY